This T cell receptor (beta chain) came from a study of T-cell reconstitution after alpha-beta-depleted transplantation in children. The V end lost 1 base, the J end lost 8 bases, and 5 bases lay between the germline ends. The CDR3 sequence is 11 residues long. Germline CDR1 SEHNR, CDR2 FQNEAQ (reference sequence). Unique molecular identifiers were used to barcode this TCRbeta library. TCRdb analysed the PCR reads with MiXCR anew, one entry per CDR3 protein. In the table there are 350,000 to 450,000 distinct CDR3 sequences, 13% of which are singletons. The chain uses TRBV7-9 and TRBJ1-1, with D unclear. The sequences come from PBMCs, collected from the stem cell graft. This clonotype was sampled from a human donor who donated a stem cell graft to a child with Fanconi anemia. CDR3 nucleotide sequence: TGTGCCAGCAGCTTAGGATTAGAAGCTTTCTTT. It translates to CASSLGLEAFF.